This TCR beta chain was sequenced during a study of shared clonotypes between healthy human individuals. Study-level information: Donors consisted of two women and a few men between 18 and 49. Per donor, CD8 memory used one plate, CD8 naive used two, CD4 memory used three and CD4 naive used three.

Germline V gene data show CDR1 as WSHSY and CDR2 as SAAADI. V was trimmed by 4 bases and J by 6 bases, leaving 16 bases between them. The CDR3 runs 15 residues. Only in-frame clones appear in the TCRdb table, and some are missing; sequencing was by immunoSEQ multiplex PCR. The sample yields roughly 1,100,000 clones, about 77% seen once. V gene TRBV10-2 combines with J gene TRBJ1-5; no clear D gene. Input material: memory CD4+ T cells sorted from blood. The subset denotes: CD45RA-negative fraction. This receptor was identified in a young man in good health. Here the CDR3 reads CASSGRGSDSQPQHF. The CDR3 nucleotides are TGCGCCAGCAGTGGGCGTGGGTCAGATAGTCAGCCCCAGCATTTT.